One sample yielded the 27 T cell receptor beta chains listed below, sequenced in a study of blood T cell repertoires in COVID-19. Repertoires were generated with immunoSEQ multiplex PCR, while TCRdb's copy carries only in-frame clones and drops some. The top ten clones hold 3% to 3.5% of a sample with fewer than 130,000 clones, more than 75% of them seen once. The source material was peripheral blood. These receptors were taken from a woman between 50 and 59 years old with acute or convalescent COVID-19.

This rearrangement joins TRBV2 to TRBJ2-7; D possibly corresponds to TRBD1 (6 bases). Trimming removed 7 bases from V and 0 bases from J, with 16 bases in between. The CDR3 is 15 amino acids. From germline, CDR1 is SNHLY and CDR2 FYNNEI. This CDR3 is CASTKGQTNSYEQYF. The CDR3 DNA sequence: TGTGCCAGCACCAAAGGACAGACCAACTCCTACGAGCAGTACTTC.

The V call is TRBV5-4, the J call TRBJ2-5, with D possibly matching TRBD1 (6 bases). Trimming removed 3 bases at V and 5 bases at J, with 14 bases between. The CDR3 runs 14 residues. Germline CDR1 is SGHNT and CDR2 is YYREEE (reference sequence). As DNA, the CDR3 is TGTGCCAGCAGCTGGGGGCAGAGCGGCGAGACCCAGTACTTC. Translating gives CASSWGQSGETQYF.

This chain joins TRBV7-9 and TRBJ2-7; TRBD1 matches 11 bases. With V trimmed by 2 bases and J by 9 bases, 9 bases remained unmatched. Germline V gene data show CDR1 as SEHNR and CDR2 as FQNEAQ (reference sequence). This CDR3 contains 15 residues. DNA of the CDR3: TGTGCCAGCAGCTTATGGACAGGGGGCGAAATGGGGCAGTACTTC. This sequence encodes CASSLWTGGEMGQYF.

This chain uses TRBV19 with TRBJ2-7, with TRBD1 matching over 8 bases. Germline values: CDR1 LNHDA, CDR2 SQIVND (reference sequence). V shed 3 bases, J shed 2 bases, and the junction held 3 bases outside the gene matches. This CDR3 is built from 14 residues. Here the CDR3 reads CASSMSQGAYEQYF. The CDR3, as DNA: TGTGCCAGTAGTATGTCACAGGGGGCCTACGAGCAGTACTTC.

The chain carries TRBV29-1 and TRBJ1-5, with 8 bases aligning to TRBD1. The CDR3 has 13 residues. The ends lost 4 bases at V and 3 bases at J; junction bases unmatched: 2. Germline values: CDR1 SQVTM, CDR2 ANQGSEA. The CDR3 DNA reads as TGCAGCGTTGGACAGGGGAACAATCAGCCCCAGCATTTT. This codes for CSVGQGNNQPQHF. Complete variable domain (other parts from reference TRBV29-1 and TRBJ1-5): SAVISQKPSRDICQRGTSLTIQCQVDSQVTMMFWYRQQPGQSLTLIATANQGSEATYESGFVIDKFPISRPNLTFSTLTVSNMSPEDSSIYLCSVGQGNNQPQHFGDGTRLSIL.

This rearrangement joins TRBV6-5 to TRBJ1-1; no firm D call. Between the trimmed V and J ends, which lost 5 bases and 7 bases, there was a span of 11 bases. Germline-derived CDR1 and CDR2 are MNHEY and SVGAGI. This CDR3 contains 12 residues. The CDR3 is CASSRAGDEAFF. In DNA form, the CDR3 reads TGTGCCAGCAGTCGGGCGGGAGATGAAGCTTTCTTT.

The chain is built from TRBV6-5 and TRBJ1-1; TRBD1 agrees at 8 bases. The CDR3 is 13 residues long. The V gene end was trimmed by 6 bases and the J gene end by 4 bases; junction bases not matched to a gene: 4. Germline V gene lookup returns CDR1 MNHEY and CDR2 SVGAGI. The CDR3 loop is CASSPTGVTEAFF. The DNA of the CDR3 is TGTGCCAGCAGCCCGACAGGGGTCACTGAAGCTTTCTTT.

V is TRBV18 and J is TRBJ2-7; perhaps TRBD1 as D (6 bases). Trimming removed 5 bases at V and 2 bases at J, with 22 bases between. Germline V gives CDR1 KGHSH, CDR2 LQKENI. This CDR3 has 17 amino acids. The CDR3 sequence: CASSSDRYGAITYEQYF. The CDR3 DNA is TGTGCCAGCTCATCTGACAGGTACGGGGCGATTACCTACGAGCAGTACTTC.

This chain connects TRBV18 to TRBJ2-3, with TRBD2 identical over 13 bases. V dropped 10 bases and J dropped 2; count of bases not matched to a gene: 12. This CDR3 has 17 amino acids. Looked up from germline, CDR1 is KGHSH and CDR2 is LQKENI. The CDR3 DNA reads TGTGCCACCGCGCCCAGGACTAGCGGGAGTTACACAGATACGCAGTATTTT. Translating gives CATAPRTSGSYTDTQYF.

This chain links TRBV21-1 with TRBJ2-7; TRBD1, the table's D call, lacks a check against the DNA. TRBV21-1 represents a pseudogene. There are 11 residues in the CDR3. The CDR3 DNA sequence: TGTGCCAGGCAGGGATCCTACGAGCAGTACTTC. This codes for CARQGSYEQYF.

The chain couples TRBV6-6 to TRBJ2-7, with 8 bases identical to TRBD2. Germline lookup yields CDR1 MNHNY and CDR2 SVGAGI (reference sequence). The CDR3 has 16 amino acids. V lost 7 bases and J lost 3; bases outside the gene matches: 14. CDR3 amino acids: CASTLRGEMEVYEQYF. Written as DNA, the CDR3 is TGTGCCAGCACCCTGCGGGGGGAGATGGAAGTCTACGAGCAGTACTTC.

The chain recombines TRBV24-1 with TRBJ2-2; 8 bases fit TRBD1. CDR3 length: 17 residues. Germline assignment: CDR1 KGHDR and CDR2 SFDVKD. The trim removed 1 base at V and 3 bases at J, leaving 6 bases unmatched. CDR3 protein: CATSDFSRTGYTGELFF. CDR3 nucleotide sequence: TGTGCCACCAGTGATTTTTCTAGGACAGGGTACACCGGGGAGCTGTTTTTT.

The rearrangement uses TRBV5-6 and TRBJ2-7, with 11 bases identical to TRBD2. Germline-derived CDR1 and CDR2 are SGHDT and YYEEEE. V was pared by 0 bases and J by 0 bases, with 8 bases of the junction left unmatched. The CDR3 sequence is 18 residues long. The CDR3 region is CASSLESRGTSGSYEQYF. The CDR3 region has the DNA TGTGCCAGCAGCTTGGAATCGCGAGGGACTAGCGGCTCCTACGAGCAGTACTTC.

V is TRBV12-2 and J is TRBJ2-2; the tabulated D call, TRBD1, remains unverified against the DNA. TRBV12-2 is flagged as a pseudogene. The CDR3 is 17 residues long. Here the CDR3 DNA reads TGTGCAAGTCGCTTAGCGTGCACCGGGACAGGGACCGGGGAGCTGTTTTTT. Translating it yields CASRLACTGTGTGELFF.

This chain connects TRBV3-1 (or the pseudogene TRBV3-2) to TRBJ1-2; 7 nucleotides agree with TRBD1. The CDR3 is made up of 14 amino acids. CDR1 and CDR2 from the germline V gene are LGHDT and YNNKEL (reference sequence). Losses at the gene ends were 6 bases for V and 8 bases for J; bases not matched to a gene: 12. CDR3 protein: CASRPQSRTGGYTF. The CDR3 DNA follows: TGTGCCAGCAGACCCCAAAGTAGGACAGGAGGCTACACCTTC.

The chain is built from TRBV19 and TRBJ2-5; D gene ambiguous. This CDR3 comprises 15 residues. The germline V gene encodes CDR1 LNHDA and CDR2 SQIVND (reference sequence). Trimming stripped 5 bases from V and 0 bases from J, with 13 bases between. CDR3 DNA: TGTGCCAGTAGTTCGGGTCTACACTACCAAGAGACCCAGTACTTC. Translation: CASSSGLHYQETQYF. The variable domain in full, completed from reference TRBV19 and TRBJ2-5, reads DGGITQSPKYLFRKEGQNVTLSCEQNLNHDAMYWYRQDPGQGLRLIYYSQIVNDFQKGDIAEGYSVSREKKESFPLTVTSAQKNPTAFYLCASSSGLHYQETQYFGPGTRLLVL.

V usage is TRBV14 and J usage is TRBJ1-6; D unclear. V was trimmed by 1 base and J by 9 bases, leaving 10 bases between them. This CDR3 has 14 residues. Germline CDR1 is SGHDN and CDR2 is FVKESK. The chain's CDR3 is CASSQVKGVSPLHF. As DNA, the CDR3 is TGTGCCAGCAGCCAAGTAAAGGGAGTTTCACCCCTCCACTTT.

On this clone: Other DNA sequences in the same sample also yield this CDR3. The chain combines TRBV4-2 with TRBJ1-5, with D possibly TRBD1 on 5 matching bases. Germline CDR1 is LGHNA and CDR2 is YNFKEQ. The V and J ends lost 4 bases and 2 bases respectively, with 9 bases between them. This CDR3 spans 14 amino acids. The CDR3 DNA sequence: TGTGCCAGCAGCCCCAGGGAAGGCAATCAGCCCCAGCATTTT. Translating gives CASSPREGNQPQHF.

This clone was counted a few times. Other DNA sequences within the sample encode an identical CDR3. The chain carries TRBV2 and TRBJ1-5; D might be TRBD1 (6 bases). From germline, CDR1 is SNHLY and CDR2 FYNNEI. This CDR3 spans 15 amino acids. V lost 4 bases, J lost 0 bases, and 10 bases lay in between. The CDR3 reads CASSARTASNQPQHF. In DNA form, the CDR3 reads TGTGCCAGCAGTGCCCGGACAGCTAGCAATCAGCCCCAGCATTTT.

The chain joins TRBV18 to TRBJ2-3, with 14 nucleotides matching TRBD2. The CDR3 extends over 18 amino acids. CDR1 is KGHSH, CDR2 LQKENI, per germline. Trimming at V came to 3 bases and at J to 2 bases, leaving 7 bases not matched to a gene. The DNA of the CDR3 is TGTGCCAGCTCACCCCTAGGGACTAGCGGGAGTGACACAGATACGCAGTATTTT. Residues: CASSPLGTSGSDTDTQYF.

The chain joins TRBV30 to TRBJ1-5; TRBD1 matches 10 bases. Germline assignment: CDR1 GTSNPN and CDR2 SVGIG (reference sequence). CDR3 length: 16 amino acids. Unmatched junction bases numbered 10, after V lost 5 bases and J lost 3 bases. The CDR3 region is CAWGNRDRGSNQPQHF. The CDR3 DNA reads as TGTGCCTGGGGGAACCGGGACAGGGGATCCAATCAGCCCCAGCATTTT.

The gene calls are TRBV5-5 and TRBJ2-5; a possible D gene is TRBD1 (5 bases). This CDR3 is built from 16 residues. Germline lookup yields CDR1 SGHKS and CDR2 YYEKEE (reference sequence). V gave up 2 bases and J gave up 1 base, with 15 bases separating them. CDR3 bases: TGTGCCAGCAGCTTACAGGTTTACAGTGGCCAAGAGACCCAGTACTTC. Residues: CASSLQVYSGQETQYF.

The chain has TRBV14 and TRBJ2-7; 10 bases match TRBD2. V gave up 4 bases and J gave up 5 bases; unmatched junction bases: 8. The CDR3 sequence is 15 residues long. The V gene's germline CDR1 is SGHDN and CDR2 FVKESK. The CDR3 region is CASSPSSGRTHEQYF. The CDR3 DNA reads as TGTGCCAGCAGCCCGTCTAGCGGGAGAACCCACGAGCAGTACTTC.

The chain combines TRBV7-6 with TRBJ1-2, with 10 bases matching TRBD1. CDR1 and CDR2 from the germline V gene are SGHVS and FNYEAQ. J lost 7 bases, V lost 5 bases, and 4 bases had no gene match. CDR3 size: 13 residues. DNA for the CDR3: TGTGCCAGCAGCGGCCGGGACAGGGGTGGCTACACCTTC. This gives the protein CASSGRDRGGYTF.

The chain joins TRBV28 to TRBJ1-5, with D uncertain. The V gene's germline CDR1 is MDHEN and CDR2 SYDVKM. The CDR3 runs 12 residues. Deletions cut 2 bases from V and 9 bases from J, with 8 bases between. The CDR3: CASSLARPPQHF. The DNA for the CDR3 is TGTGCCAGCAGTTTAGCCAGGCCGCCCCAGCATTTT.

The V and J genes are TRBV2 and TRBJ2-7; 8 positions agree with TRBD1. With V trimmed by 6 bases and J by 3 bases, 7 bases remained unmatched. Looked up from germline, CDR1 is SNHLY and CDR2 is FYNNEI. CDR3 length: 14 amino acids. Here the CDR3 reads CASSQTGDRYEQYF. CDR3 DNA: TGTGCCAGCAGCCAGACAGGGGACCGCTACGAGCAGTACTTC.

The chain is built from TRBV5-1 and TRBJ1-1, with 7 bases fitting TRBD1. The CDR3 extends over 17 amino acids. V lost 4 bases, J lost 0 bases, and 12 bases stayed unmatched. Looked up from germline, CDR1 is SGHRS and CDR2 is YFSETQ. The chain's CDR3 is CASSRQTGPRLNTEAFF. CDR3 nucleotide sequence: TGCGCCAGCAGCCGCCAGACAGGGCCCCGGTTGAACACTGAAGCTTTCTTT.